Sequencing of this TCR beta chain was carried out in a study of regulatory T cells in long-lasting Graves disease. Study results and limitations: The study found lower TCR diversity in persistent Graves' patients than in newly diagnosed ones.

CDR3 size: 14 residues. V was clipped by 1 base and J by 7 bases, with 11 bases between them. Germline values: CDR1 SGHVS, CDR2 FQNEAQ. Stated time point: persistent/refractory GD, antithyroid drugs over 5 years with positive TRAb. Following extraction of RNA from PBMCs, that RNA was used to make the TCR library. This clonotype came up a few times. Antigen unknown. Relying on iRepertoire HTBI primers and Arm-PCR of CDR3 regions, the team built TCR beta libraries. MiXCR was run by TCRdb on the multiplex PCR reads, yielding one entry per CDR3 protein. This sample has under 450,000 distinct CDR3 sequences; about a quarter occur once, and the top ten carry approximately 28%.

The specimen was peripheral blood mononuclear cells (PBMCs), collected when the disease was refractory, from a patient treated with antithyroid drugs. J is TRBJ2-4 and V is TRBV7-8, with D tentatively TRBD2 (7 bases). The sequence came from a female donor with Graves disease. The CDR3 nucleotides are TGTGCCAGCAGCTTAGAACAGGGAGGGAACATTCAGTACTTC. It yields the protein CASSLEQGGNIQYF. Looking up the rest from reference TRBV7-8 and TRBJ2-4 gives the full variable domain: GAGVSQSPRYKVAKRGQDVALRCDPISGHVSLFWYQQALGQGPEFLTYFQNEAQLDKSGLPSDRFFAERPEGSVSTLKIQRTQQEDSAVYLCASSLEQGGNIQYFGAGTRLSVL.